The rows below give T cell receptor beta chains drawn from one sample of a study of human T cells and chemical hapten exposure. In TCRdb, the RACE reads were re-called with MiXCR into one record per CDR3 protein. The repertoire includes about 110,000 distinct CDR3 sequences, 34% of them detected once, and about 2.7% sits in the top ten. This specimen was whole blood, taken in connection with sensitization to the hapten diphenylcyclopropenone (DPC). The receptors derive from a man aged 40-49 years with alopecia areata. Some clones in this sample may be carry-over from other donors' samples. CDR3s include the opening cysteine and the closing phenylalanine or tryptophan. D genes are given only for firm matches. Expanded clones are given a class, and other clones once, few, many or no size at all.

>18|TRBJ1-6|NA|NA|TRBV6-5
CASSYSGGFQGRGSPLHF
TGTGCCAGCAGTTACTCGGGCGGCTTCCAGGGACGGGGTTCACCCCTCCACTTT
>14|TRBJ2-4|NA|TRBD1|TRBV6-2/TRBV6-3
CASKTGTANDIQYF
TGTGCCAGCAAAACCGGGACAGCGAACGACATTCAGTACTTC
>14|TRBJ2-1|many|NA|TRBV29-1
CSVELRDSYNEQFF
TGCAGCGTTGAATTGCGGGACAGCTACAATGAGCAGTTCTTC
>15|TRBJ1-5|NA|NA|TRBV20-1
CSASGSSGGNQPQHF
TGCAGTGCTTCAGGGTCCTCAGGAGGCAATCAGCCCCAGCATTTT
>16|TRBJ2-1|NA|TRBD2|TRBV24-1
CATSGLGLAGDNEQFF
TGTGCCACCAGTGGACTGGGACTAGCGGGAGACAATGAGCAGTTCTTC
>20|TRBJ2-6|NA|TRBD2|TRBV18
CASSPNLAGDAASQANVLTF
TGTGCCAGCTCACCAAATCTAGCGGGAGACGCGGCCTCCCAGGCCAACGTCCTGACTTTC
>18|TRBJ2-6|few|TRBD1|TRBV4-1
CASSLERQGSSGANVLTF
TGCGCCAGCAGCCTCGAACGACAGGGTTCCTCGGGGGCCAACGTCCTGACTTTC
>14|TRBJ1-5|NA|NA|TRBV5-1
CASSSGLGGQPQHF
TGCGCCAGCAGTTCCGGGCTCGGGGGTCAGCCCCAGCATTTT
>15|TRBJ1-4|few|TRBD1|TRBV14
CASSQTTGANEKLFF
TGTGCCAGCAGCCAGACGACAGGGGCTAATGAAAAACTGTTTTTT
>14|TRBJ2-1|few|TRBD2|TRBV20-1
CSARPSGRLDEQFF
TGCAGTGCTAGGCCTAGCGGGAGGTTGGATGAGCAGTTCTTC
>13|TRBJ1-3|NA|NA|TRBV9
CASSGQTGNTIYF
TGTGCCAGCAGCGGACAAACTGGAAACACCATATATTTT
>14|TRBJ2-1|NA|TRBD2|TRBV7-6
CASSSPSGGGEQFF
TGTGCCAGCAGCTCCCCTAGCGGGGGAGGTGAGCAGTTCTTC
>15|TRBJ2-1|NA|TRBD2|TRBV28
CASSLGLAGGREQFF
TGTGCCAGCAGTCTCGGACTAGCGGGAGGGCGTGAGCAGTTCTTC
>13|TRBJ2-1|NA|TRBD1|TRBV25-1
CASSATGGKEQFF
TGTGCCAGCAGCGCGACAGGGGGAAAGGAGCAGTTCTTC
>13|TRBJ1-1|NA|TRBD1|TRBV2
CASSLDRATEAFF
TGTGCCAGCAGCCTGGACAGGGCTACTGAAGCTTTCTTT
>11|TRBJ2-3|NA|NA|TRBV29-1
CSVGPADTQYF
TGCAGCGTTGGGCCAGCAGATACGCAGTATTTT
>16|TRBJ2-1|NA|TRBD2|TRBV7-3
CASSLTGGLAYNEQFF
TGTGCCAGCAGCTTAACTGGGGGACTAGCCTACAATGAGCAGTTCTTC
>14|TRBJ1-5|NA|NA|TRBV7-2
CASSSGPVGGPQHF
TGTGCCAGCAGCTCAGGGCCGGTGGGGGGGCCCCAGCATTTT
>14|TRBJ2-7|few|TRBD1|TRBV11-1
CASSQTGPGNEQYF
TGTGCCAGCAGCCAGACAGGGCCGGGCAACGAGCAGTACTTC
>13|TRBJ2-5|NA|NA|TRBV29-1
CSVQVTPKGTQYF
TGCAGCGTCCAGGTCACCCCAAAAGGGACCCAGTACTTC
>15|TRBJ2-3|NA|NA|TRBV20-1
CSALGEAGEIDTQYF
TGCAGTGCTTTGGGGGAGGCAGGAGAAATTGATACGCAGTATTTT
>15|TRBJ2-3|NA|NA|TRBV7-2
CASSLGPAFTDTQYF
TGTGCCAGCAGCTTAGGCCCAGCGTTCACAGATACGCAGTATTTT
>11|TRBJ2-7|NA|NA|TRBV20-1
CSASGPYEQYF
TGCAGTGCTAGTGGGCCCTACGAGCAGTACTTC
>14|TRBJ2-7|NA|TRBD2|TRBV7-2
CASRPGLAAYEQYF
TGTGCCAGCAGGCCGGGACTAGCAGCCTACGAGCAGTACTTC
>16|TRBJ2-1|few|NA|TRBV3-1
CASSQDTGTIYNEQFF
TGTGCCAGCAGCCAAGATACAGGGACTATATACAATGAGCAGTTCTTC
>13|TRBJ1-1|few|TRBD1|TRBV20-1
CSGSQGANTEAFF
TGCAGTGGGTCACAGGGGGCGAACACTGAAGCTTTCTTT
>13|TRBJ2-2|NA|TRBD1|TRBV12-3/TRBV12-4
CASRGQGAGELFF
TGTGCCAGCAGAGGACAGGGGGCCGGGGAGCTGTTTTTT
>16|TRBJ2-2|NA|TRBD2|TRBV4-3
CASSQVVGLARGELFF
TGCGCCAGCAGCCAAGTGGTCGGACTAGCACGCGGGGAGCTGTTTTTT
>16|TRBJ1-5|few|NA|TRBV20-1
CSARDPVQGSNQPQHF
TGCAGTGCTAGAGATCCGGTTCAAGGGAGCAATCAGCCCCAGCATTTT
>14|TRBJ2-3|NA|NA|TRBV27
CASRYRGGVDTQYF
TGTGCCAGCAGATACAGGGGAGGAGTAGATACGCAGTATTTT
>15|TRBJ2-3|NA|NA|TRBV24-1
CATSETATLTDTQYF
TGTGCCACCAGTGAAACGGCGACCCTCACAGATACGCAGTATTTT
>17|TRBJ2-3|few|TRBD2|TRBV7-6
CASSRRFQREGTDTQYF
TGTGCCAGCAGCCGAAGATTCCAGCGGGAGGGCACAGATACGCAGTATTTT
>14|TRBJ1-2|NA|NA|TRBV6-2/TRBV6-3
CASRSGQSNYGYTF
TGTGCCAGCAGATCAGGACAGTCTAACTATGGCTACACCTTC
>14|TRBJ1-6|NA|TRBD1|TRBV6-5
CASSSPGQNSPLHF
TGTGCCAGCAGTTCACCGGGACAGAATTCACCCCTCCACTTT
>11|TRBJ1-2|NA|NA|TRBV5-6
CASSAGYGYTF
TGTGCCAGTTCCGCGGGGTATGGCTACACCTTC
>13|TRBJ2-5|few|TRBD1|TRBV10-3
CAIKGTGGETQYF
TGTGCCATCAAAGGGACAGGGGGAGAGACCCAGTACTTC
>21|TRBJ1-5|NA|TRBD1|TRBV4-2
CASSQDPGPGQGQGSNQPQHF
TGTGCCAGCAGCCAAGATCCGGGCCCGGGACAGGGACAGGGTAGCAATCAGCCCCAGCATTTT
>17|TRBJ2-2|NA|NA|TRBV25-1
CASSKTGWTSNTGELFF
TGTGCCAGCAGTAAAACGGGGTGGACTTCGAACACCGGGGAGCTGTTTTTT
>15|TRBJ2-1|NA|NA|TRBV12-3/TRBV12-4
CASSLISGQGGEQFF
TGTGCCAGCAGTTTAATAAGCGGGCAAGGGGGTGAGCAGTTCTTC
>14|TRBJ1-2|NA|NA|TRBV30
CAWSVFWSNYGYTF
TGTGCCTGGAGTGTATTTTGGTCCAACTATGGCTACACCTTC
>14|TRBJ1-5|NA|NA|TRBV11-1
CASSLAPGLEPQHF
TGTGCCAGCAGCTTAGCGCCAGGGTTGGAGCCCCAGCATTTT
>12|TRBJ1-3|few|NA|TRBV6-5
CASSTPGNTIYF
TGTGCCAGCAGCACACCTGGAAACACCATATATTTT
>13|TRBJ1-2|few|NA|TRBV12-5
CASGLPVNYGYTF
TGTGCTAGTGGTTTGCCAGTCAACTATGGCTACACCTTC
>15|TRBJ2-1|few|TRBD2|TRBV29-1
CSLGEGLAGYNEQFF
TGCAGCTTGGGAGAGGGACTAGCGGGGTACAATGAGCAGTTCTTC
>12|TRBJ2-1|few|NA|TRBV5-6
CASSLRTLEQFF
TGTGCCAGCAGCTTGAGGACCCTTGAGCAGTTCTTC
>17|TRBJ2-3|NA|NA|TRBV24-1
CATSDSPGAGEVDTQYF
TGTGCCACCAGTGATTCTCCCGGTGCAGGGGAAGTAGATACGCAGTATTTT
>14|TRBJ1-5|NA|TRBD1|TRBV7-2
CASSQDRVPQPQHF
TGTGCCAGCAGCCAAGACAGGGTACCGCAGCCCCAGCATTTT
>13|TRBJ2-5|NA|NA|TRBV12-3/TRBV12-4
CASSLWAQETQYF
TGTGCCAGCAGTTTATGGGCACAAGAGACCCAGTACTTC
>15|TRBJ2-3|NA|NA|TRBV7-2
CASRRGGLQSYTQYF
TGTGCCAGCAGACGAGGGGGTCTCCAATCTTATACGCAGTATTTT
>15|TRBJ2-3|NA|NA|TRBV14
CASSGVSPWTDTQYF
TGTGCCAGCAGCGGGGTATCGCCTTGGACAGATACGCAGTATTTT
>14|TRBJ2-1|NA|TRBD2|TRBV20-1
CSARTSGRIDEQFF
TGCAGTGCTAGGACTAGCGGGAGAATAGATGAGCAGTTCTTC
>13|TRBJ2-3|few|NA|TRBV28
CASSSDSRDTQYF
TGTGCCAGCAGTTCGGACTCGAGAGATACGCAGTATTTT
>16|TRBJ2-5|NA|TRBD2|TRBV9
CASSVATSGTQETQYF
TGTGCCAGCAGCGTAGCTACTAGCGGAACCCAAGAGACCCAGTACTTC
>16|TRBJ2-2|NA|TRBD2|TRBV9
CASSAERAGGTGELFF
TGTGCCAGCAGCGCCGAAAGAGCGGGGGGCACCGGGGAGCTGTTTTTT
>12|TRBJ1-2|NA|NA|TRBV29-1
CSVEGVNYGYTF
TGCAGCGTTGAGGGGGTTAACTATGGCTACACCTTC
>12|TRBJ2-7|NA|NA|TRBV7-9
CASSFDSYEQYF
TGTGCCAGCAGCTTTGACAGCTACGAGCAGTACTTC
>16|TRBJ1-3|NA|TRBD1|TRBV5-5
CASSRVGDSSGNTIYF
TGTGCCAGCAGCCGCGTTGGGGACAGCTCTGGAAACACCATATATTTT
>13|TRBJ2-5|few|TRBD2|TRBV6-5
CATTTGRGETQYF
TGTGCCACCACGACGGGGAGGGGAGAGACCCAGTACTTC
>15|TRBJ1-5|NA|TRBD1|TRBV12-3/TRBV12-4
CASSPRDSLWQPQHF
TGTGCCAGCAGTCCTCGGGACAGCCTTTGGCAGCCCCAGCATTTT